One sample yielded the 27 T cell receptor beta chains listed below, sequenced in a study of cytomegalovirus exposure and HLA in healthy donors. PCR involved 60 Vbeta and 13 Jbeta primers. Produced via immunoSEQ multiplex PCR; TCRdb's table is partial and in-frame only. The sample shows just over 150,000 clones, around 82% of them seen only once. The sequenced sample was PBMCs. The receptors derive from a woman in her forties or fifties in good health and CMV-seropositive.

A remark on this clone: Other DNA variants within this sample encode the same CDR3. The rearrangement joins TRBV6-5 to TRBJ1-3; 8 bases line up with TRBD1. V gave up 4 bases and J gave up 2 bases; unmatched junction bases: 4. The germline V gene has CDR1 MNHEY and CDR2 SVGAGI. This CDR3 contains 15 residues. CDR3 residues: CASSSTGGTGNTIYF. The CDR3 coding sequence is TGTGCCAGCAGTTCCACAGGGGGAACTGGAAACACCATATATTTT.

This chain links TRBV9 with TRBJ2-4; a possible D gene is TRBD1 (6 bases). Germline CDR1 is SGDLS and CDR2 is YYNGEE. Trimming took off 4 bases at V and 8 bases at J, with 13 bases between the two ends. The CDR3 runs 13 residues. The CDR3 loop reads CASSITGLDIQYF. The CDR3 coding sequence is TGTGCCAGCAGCATTACAGGGCTGGACATTCAGTACTTC.

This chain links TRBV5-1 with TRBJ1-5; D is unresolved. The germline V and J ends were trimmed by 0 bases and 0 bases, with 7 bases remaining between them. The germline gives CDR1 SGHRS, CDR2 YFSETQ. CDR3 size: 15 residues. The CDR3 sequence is CASSLVGDSNQPQHF. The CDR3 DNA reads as TGCGCCAGCAGCTTGGTCGGGGATAGCAATCAGCCCCAGCATTTT.

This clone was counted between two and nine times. The CDR3 DNA reads as TGTGCCAGCAGCGTACAACCGGTGAGCTCTGGAAACACCATATATTTT. Translating gives CASSVQPVSSGNTIYF. The chain has TRBV9 and TRBJ1-3; D is undetermined. CDR3 size: 16 residues. Germline V gives CDR1 SGDLS, CDR2 YYNGEE. V shed 1 base and J shed 0 bases, with 11 bases lying between them.

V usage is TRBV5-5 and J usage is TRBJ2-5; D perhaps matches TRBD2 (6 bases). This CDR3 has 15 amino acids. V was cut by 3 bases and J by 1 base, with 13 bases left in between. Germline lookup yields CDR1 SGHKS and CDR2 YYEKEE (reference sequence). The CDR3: CASSSPRDFQETQYF. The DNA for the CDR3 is TGTGCCAGCAGCTCGCCACGGGACTTCCAAGAGACCCAGTACTTC.

The CDR3, as DNA: TGTGCCAGCAGCTCTCAGACGACTAGGCGCTACGAGCAGTACTTC. Protein product: CASSSQTTRRYEQYF. The genes are TRBV7-2 and TRBJ2-7; possible D gene TRBD2, 6 bases. This CDR3 is 15 amino acids long. Trimming left V 4 bases short and J 3 bases short, with 16 bases between. Germline CDR1 reads SGHTA; CDR2 reads FQGNSA.

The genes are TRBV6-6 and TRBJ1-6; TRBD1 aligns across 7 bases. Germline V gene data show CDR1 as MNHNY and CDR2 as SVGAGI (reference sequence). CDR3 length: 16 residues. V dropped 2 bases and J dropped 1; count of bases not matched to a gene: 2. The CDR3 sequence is CASSYDRVSYNSPLHF. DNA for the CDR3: TGTGCCAGCAGTTACGACAGGGTGTCCTATAATTCACCCCTCCACTTT.

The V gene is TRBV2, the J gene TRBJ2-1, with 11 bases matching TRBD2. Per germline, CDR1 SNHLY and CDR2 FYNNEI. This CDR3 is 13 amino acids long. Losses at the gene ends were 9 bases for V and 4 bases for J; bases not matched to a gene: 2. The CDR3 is CARLAGEYNEQFF. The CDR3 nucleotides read TGTGCCAGACTAGCGGGGGAATACAATGAGCAGTTCTTC.

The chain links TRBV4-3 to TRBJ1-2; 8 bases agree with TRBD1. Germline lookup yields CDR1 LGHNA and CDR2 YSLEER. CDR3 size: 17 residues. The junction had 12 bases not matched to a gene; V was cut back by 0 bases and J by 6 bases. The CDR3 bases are TGCGCCAGCAGCCAAGACCCCTCTCTCACAGGGGGAGATGGCTACACCTTC. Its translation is CASSQDPSLTGGDGYTF.

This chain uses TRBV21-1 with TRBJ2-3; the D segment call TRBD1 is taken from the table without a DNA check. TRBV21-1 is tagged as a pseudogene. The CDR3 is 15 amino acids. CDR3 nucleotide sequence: TGTGCCAGCAGCGCAAACGTCCCTGGGGGCCATACGCAGTATTTT. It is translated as CASSANVPGGHTQYF.

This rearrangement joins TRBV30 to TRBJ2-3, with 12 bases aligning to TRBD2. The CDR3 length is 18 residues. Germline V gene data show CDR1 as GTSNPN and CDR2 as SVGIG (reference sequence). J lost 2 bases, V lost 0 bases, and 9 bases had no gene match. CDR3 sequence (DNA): TGTGCCTGGAGTGTACCCCAGACTAGCGGGGGTCTCACAGATACGCAGTATTTT. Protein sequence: CAWSVPQTSGGLTDTQYF.

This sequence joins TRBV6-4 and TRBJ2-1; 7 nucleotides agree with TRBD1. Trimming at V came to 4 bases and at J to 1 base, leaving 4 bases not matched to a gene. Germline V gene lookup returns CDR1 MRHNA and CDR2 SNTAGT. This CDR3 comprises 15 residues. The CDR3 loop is CASSVEGASYNEQFF. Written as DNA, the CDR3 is TGTGCCAGCAGTGTTGAGGGGGCATCCTACAATGAGCAGTTCTTC.

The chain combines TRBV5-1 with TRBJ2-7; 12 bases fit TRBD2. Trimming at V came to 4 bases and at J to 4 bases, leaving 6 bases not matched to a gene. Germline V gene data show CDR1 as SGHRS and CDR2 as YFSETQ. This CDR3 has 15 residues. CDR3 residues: CASSPRLAGVYEQYF. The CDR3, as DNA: TGCGCCAGCAGCCCTCGACTAGCGGGGGTGTACGAGCAGTACTTC.

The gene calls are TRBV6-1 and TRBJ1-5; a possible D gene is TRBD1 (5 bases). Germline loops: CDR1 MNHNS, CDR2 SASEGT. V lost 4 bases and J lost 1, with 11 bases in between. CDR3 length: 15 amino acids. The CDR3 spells CASSATGHSNQPQHF. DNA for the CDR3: TGTGCCAGCAGTGCTACAGGTCACAGCAATCAGCCCCAGCATTTT.

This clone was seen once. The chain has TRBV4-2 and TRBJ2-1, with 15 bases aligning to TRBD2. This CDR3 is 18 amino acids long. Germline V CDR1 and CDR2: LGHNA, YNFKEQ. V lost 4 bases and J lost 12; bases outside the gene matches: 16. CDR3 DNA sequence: TGTGCCAGCAGCCGACTAGAAGGAGGACTAGCGGGGGGGGCAGGGCAGTTCTTC. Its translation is CASSRLEGGLAGGAGQFF.

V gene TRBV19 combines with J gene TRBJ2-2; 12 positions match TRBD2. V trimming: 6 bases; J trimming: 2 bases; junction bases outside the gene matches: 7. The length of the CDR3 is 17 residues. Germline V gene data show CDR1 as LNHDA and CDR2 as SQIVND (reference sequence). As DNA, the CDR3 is TGTGCCAGTAGCTTTGACGGACTAGCGGGAAACACCGGGGAGCTGTTTTTT. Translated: CASSFDGLAGNTGELFF.

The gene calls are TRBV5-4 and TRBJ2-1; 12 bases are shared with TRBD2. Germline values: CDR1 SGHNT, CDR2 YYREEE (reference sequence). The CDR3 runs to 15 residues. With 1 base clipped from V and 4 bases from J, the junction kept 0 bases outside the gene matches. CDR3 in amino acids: CASSLTSGGYNEQFF. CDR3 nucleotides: TGTGCCAGCAGCTTGACTAGCGGGGGGTACAATGAGCAGTTCTTC.

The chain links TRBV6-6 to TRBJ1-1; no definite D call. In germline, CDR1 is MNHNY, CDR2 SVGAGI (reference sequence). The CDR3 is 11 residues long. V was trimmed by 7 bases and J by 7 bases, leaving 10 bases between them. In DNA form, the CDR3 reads TGTGCCAGCAAAACAGAAAGTGAAGCTTTCTTT. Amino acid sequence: CASKTESEAFF.

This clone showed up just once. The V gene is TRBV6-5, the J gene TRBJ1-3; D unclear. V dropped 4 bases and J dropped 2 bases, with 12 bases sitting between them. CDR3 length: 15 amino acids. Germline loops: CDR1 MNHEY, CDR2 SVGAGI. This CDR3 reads CASSLTWKAGNTIYF. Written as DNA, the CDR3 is TGTGCCAGCAGTTTGACTTGGAAAGCTGGAAACACCATATATTTT.

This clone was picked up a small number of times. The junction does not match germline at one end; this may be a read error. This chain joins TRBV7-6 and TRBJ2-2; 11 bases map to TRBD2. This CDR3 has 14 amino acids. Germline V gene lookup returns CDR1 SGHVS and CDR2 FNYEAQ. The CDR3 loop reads CASSYSGGAGELFF. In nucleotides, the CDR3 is TGTGCCAGCAGCTATAGCGGGGGGGCCGGTGAGCTGTTTTTT.

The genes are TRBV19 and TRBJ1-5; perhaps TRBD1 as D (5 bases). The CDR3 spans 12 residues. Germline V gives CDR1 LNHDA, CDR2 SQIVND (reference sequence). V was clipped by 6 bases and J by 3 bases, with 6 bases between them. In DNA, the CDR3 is TGTGCCAGTAGGACAGTCAATCAGCCCCAGCATTTT. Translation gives CASRTVNQPQHF.

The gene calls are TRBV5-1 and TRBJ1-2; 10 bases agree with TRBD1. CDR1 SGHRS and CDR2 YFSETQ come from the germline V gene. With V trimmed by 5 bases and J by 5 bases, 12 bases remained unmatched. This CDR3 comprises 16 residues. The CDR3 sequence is CASRGTGAGLGYGYTF. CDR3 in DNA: TGCGCCAGCAGAGGGACAGGGGCAGGTTTAGGTTATGGCTACACCTTC.

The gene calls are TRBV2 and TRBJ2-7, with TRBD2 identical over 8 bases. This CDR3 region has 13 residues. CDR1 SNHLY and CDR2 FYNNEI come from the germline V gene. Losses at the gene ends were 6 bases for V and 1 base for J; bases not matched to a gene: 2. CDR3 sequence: CASRAGGSYEQYF. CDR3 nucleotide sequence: TGTGCCAGCAGGGCGGGGGGTTCCTACGAGCAGTACTTC.

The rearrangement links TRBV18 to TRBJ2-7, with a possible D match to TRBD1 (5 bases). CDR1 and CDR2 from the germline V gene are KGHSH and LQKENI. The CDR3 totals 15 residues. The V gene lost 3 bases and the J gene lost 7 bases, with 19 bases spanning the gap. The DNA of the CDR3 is TGTGCCAGCTCACCCGTAAGCAAGGGGTTGGGGGAGCAGTACTTC. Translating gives CASSPVSKGLGEQYF.

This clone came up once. This chain's CDR3 is CASSYSWGGMDTQYF. CDR3 sequence (DNA): TGTGCCAGCAGTTACTCGTGGGGGGGCATGGATACGCAGTATTTT. The J gene is TRBJ2-3, the V gene TRBV6-5, with TRBD2 as a possible D gene (7 bases). Germline values: CDR1 MNHEY, CDR2 SVGAGI. V lost 0 bases, J lost 6 bases, and 13 bases lay in between. The CDR3 length is 15 residues.

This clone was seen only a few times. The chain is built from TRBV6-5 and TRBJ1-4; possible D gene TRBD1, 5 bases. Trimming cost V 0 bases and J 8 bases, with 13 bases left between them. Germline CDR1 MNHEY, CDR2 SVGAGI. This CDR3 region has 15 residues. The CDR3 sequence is CASSYSRRGEEKLFF. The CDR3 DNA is TGTGCCAGCAGTTACTCGAGGAGGGGCGAGGAAAAACTGTTTTTT.

CDR3 sequence: CASSELAGEETQYF. The DNA of the CDR3 is TGTGCCAGCAGTGAACTAGCGGGGGAGGAGACCCAGTACTTC. The chain combines TRBV2 with TRBJ2-5; 10 nucleotides line up with TRBD2. The V segment lost 2 bases and the J segment 5 bases; nucleotides outside the gene matches: 2. The CDR3 totals 14 residues. Germline loops: CDR1 SNHLY, CDR2 FYNNEI.